This T cell receptor beta chain was captured by sequencing in a study of shared clonotypes between healthy human individuals. The CDR3 contains 18 residues. Germline-derived CDR1 and CDR2 are SQVTM and ANQGSEA. J gave up 9 bases and V 0 bases, and 17 bases lay outside the gene matches. Using immunoSEQ multiplex PCR, the repertoire was profiled, and TCRdb retains in-frame clones only, with some absent. The repertoire holds some 2 million clones, 85% to 95% seen once, with 0.1% to 0.15% in the top ten. The gene calls are TRBV29-1 and TRBJ2-1; 10 bases map to TRBD2. Material for sequencing was naive CD4+ T cells sorted from blood. The subset denotes: CD45RA+ positively selected. The receptor's source is a man aged 18 to 29 in good health. CDR3 protein: CSVEDLPSGSFVTGEQFF. CDR3 DNA sequence: TGCAGCGTTGAAGATCTTCCTAGCGGGAGTTTCGTTACGGGTGAGCAGTTCTTC.